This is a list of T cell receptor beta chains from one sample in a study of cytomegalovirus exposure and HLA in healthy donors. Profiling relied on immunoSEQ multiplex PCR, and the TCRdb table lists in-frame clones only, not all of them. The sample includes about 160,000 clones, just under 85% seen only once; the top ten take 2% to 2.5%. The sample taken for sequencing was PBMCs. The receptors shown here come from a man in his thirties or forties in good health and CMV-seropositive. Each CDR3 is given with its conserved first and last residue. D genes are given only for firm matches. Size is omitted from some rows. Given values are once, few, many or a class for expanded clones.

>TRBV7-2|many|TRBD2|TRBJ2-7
CASSLGYSGGEQYF
TGTGCCAGCAGCTTAGGGTATAGCGGGGGGGAGCAGTACTTC
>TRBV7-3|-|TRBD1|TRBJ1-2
CASSSNPGQGRGYGYTF
TGTGCCAGCAGCTCAAACCCGGGACAGGGACGAGGCTATGGCTACACCTTC
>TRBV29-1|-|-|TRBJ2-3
CSVEDPTDTQYF
TGCAGCGTTGAAGATCCTACAGATACGCAGTATTTT
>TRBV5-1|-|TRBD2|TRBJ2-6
CASSLSGTSGAGANVLTF
TGCGCCAGCAGCTTGTCTGGGACTAGCGGGGCTGGGGCCAACGTCCTGACTTTC
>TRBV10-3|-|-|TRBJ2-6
CAISDLPGNSGANVLTF
TGTGCCATCAGTGACTTACCAGGCAACTCTGGGGCCAACGTCCTGACTTTC
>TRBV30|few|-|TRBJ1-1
CAWSVGGRGEAFF
TGTGCCTGGAGTGTAGGGGGAAGGGGTGAAGCTTTCTTT
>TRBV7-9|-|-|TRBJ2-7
CASSLAAGLEYEQYF
TGTGCCAGCAGCTTAGCAGCAGGGCTTGAGTACGAGCAGTACTTC
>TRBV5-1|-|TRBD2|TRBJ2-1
CASSKGLAGSSSYNEQFF
TGCGCCAGCAGCAAGGGACTAGCGGGGTCAAGCTCCTACAATGAGCAGTTCTTC
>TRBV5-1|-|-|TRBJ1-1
CASSLGQRITEAFF
TGCGCCAGCAGCCTAGGACAGCGTATCACTGAAGCTTTCTTT
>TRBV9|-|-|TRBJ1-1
CASSVVPTVMNTEAFF
TGTGCCAGCAGCGTAGTCCCAACAGTGATGAACACTGAAGCTTTCTTT
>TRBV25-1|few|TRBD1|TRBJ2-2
CASSDWTGPTGELFF
TGTGCCAGCAGTGACTGGACAGGGCCCACCGGGGAGCTGTTTTTT
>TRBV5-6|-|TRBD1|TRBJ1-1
CASSVDRAPEAFF
TGTGCCAGCAGCGTAGACAGGGCCCCTGAAGCTTTCTTT
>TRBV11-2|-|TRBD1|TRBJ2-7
CASSLRGGTGSSYEQYF
TGTGCCAGCAGCCTACGCGGAGGGACAGGAAGCTCCTACGAGCAGTACTTC
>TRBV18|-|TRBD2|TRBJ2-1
CASSPPSGSSYNEQFF
TGTGCCAGCTCACCCCCTAGCGGGAGCTCCTACAATGAGCAGTTCTTC
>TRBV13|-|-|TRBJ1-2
CASSLEQARYGYTF
TGTGCCAGCAGCTTAGAACAGGCCAGGTATGGCTACACCTTC
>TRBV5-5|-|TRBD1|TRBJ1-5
CASSWTGAGNQPQHF
TGTGCCAGCAGCTGGACAGGGGCGGGGAATCAGCCCCAGCATTTT
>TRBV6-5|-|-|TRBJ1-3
CASRLNRDSGNTIYF
TGTGCCAGCAGACTCAACAGGGACTCTGGAAACACCATATATTTT
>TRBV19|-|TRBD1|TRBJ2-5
CASRDRGRETQYF
TGTGCCAGTCGGGACAGGGGACGAGAGACCCAGTACTTC
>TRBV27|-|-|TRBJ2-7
CASSLVGPYHNEQYF
TGTGCCAGCAGTTTAGTGGGGCCATACCACAACGAGCAGTACTTC
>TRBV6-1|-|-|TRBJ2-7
CASWRPYEQYF
TGTGCCAGCTGGCGGCCCTACGAGCAGTACTTC
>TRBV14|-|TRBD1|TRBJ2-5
CASSGPGQPETQYF
TGTGCCAGCAGCGGCCCGGGACAGCCAGAGACCCAGTACTTC
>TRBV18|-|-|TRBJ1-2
CASSRAGEGYTF
TGTGCCAGCTCACGGGCGGGGGAAGGCTACACCTTC
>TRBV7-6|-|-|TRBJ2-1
CASSLADRPSYNEQFF
TGTGCCAGCAGCCTAGCTGACAGGCCGTCCTACAATGAGCAGTTCTTC
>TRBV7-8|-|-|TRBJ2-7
CASSLAKQGLQYEQYF
TGTGCCAGCAGCTTAGCGAAGCAGGGTCTTCAATACGAGCAGTACTTC
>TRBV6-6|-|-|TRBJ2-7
CASSLQGPSYEQYF
TGTGCCAGCAGCTTACAGGGACCCTCCTACGAGCAGTACTTC
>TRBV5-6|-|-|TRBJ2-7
CASSLGQIYEQYF
TGTGCCAGCAGCTTGGGACAGATCTACGAGCAGTACTTC
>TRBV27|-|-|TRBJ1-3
CASSPRTGLRGNTIYF
TGTGCCAGCAGTCCGCGGACGGGACTGAGGGGAAACACCATATATTTT
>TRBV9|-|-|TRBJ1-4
CASSVGGEEKLFF
TGTGCCAGCAGCGTAGGGGGCGAGGAAAAACTGTTTTTT
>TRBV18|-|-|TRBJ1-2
CASSPQDTANNYGYTF
TGTGCCAGCTCACCCCAAGACACAGCAAATAACTATGGCTACACCTTC
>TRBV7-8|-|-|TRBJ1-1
CASSPWTGNTEAFF
TGTGCCAGCAGCCCGTGGACTGGGAACACTGAAGCTTTCTTT
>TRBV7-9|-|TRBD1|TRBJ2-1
CASSLAGTGDLASNEQFF
TGTGCCAGCAGCTTAGCGGGGACAGGGGACTTAGCATCCAATGAGCAGTTCTTC
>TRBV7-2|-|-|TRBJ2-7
CASSPGDEQYF
TGTGCCAGCAGCCCAGGCGACGAGCAGTACTTC
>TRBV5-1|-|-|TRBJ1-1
CASSFVTPMNTEAFF
TGCGCCAGCAGCTTCGTGACACCCATGAACACTGAAGCTTTCTTT
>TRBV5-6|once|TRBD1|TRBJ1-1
CASSSGTANTEAFF
TGTGCCAGCAGCTCCGGGACAGCGAACACTGAAGCTTTCTTT
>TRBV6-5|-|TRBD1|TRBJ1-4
CASSYSGQFNEKLFF
TGTGCCAGCAGTTACTCGGGACAGTTTAATGAAAAACTGTTTTTT
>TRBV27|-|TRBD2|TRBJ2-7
CASSFTSGGTYEQYF
TGTGCCAGCAGTTTTACTAGCGGGGGTACCTACGAGCAGTACTTC
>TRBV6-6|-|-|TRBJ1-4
CASRYNRVRNEKLFF
TGTGCCAGCAGATATAACAGGGTGAGAAACGAAAAACTGTTTTTT
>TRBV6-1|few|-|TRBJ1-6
CASNRDSSLHF
TGTGCCAGCAACAGAGACAGTTCCCTCCACTTT
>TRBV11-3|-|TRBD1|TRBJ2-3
CASSLGDRGVTDTQYF
TGTGCCAGCAGCTTAGGGGACAGGGGAGTCACAGATACGCAGTATTTT
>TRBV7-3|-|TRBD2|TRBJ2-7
CASSSGTSGGGEQYF
TGTGCCAGCAGCTCCGGGACTAGCGGGGGGGGCGAGCAGTACTTC
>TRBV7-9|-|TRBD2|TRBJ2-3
CASSLPSGGVDTQYF
TGTGCCAGCAGCTTACCTAGCGGGGGGGTAGATACGCAGTATTTT
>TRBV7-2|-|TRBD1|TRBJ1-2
CASSTGGTGNYGYTF
TGTGCCAGCAGCACAGGTGGGACAGGGAACTATGGCTACACCTTC
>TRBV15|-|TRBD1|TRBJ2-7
CATSPSPGQGSYEQYF
TGTGCCACCAGCCCCTCCCCGGGACAGGGTTCCTACGAGCAGTACTTC
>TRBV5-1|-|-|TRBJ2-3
CASSSRLLGLSTDTQYF
TGCGCCAGCAGCTCCCGCTTATTGGGGCTGAGCACAGATACGCAGTATTTT
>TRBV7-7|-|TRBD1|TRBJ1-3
CASSSGQGLDGNTIYF
TGTGCTAGCAGCTCGGGACAGGGTCTTGATGGAAACACCATATATTTT
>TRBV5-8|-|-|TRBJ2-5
CASSSQGTAETQYF
TGTGCCAGCAGCTCCCAGGGAACGGCAGAGACCCAGTACTTC
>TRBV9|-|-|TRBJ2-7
CASSVGGSLYEQYF
TGTGCCAGCAGCGTAGGAGGGTCTTTATACGAGCAGTACTTC
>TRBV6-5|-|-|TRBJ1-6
CASSYSVGGNSPLHF
TGTGCCAGCAGTTACTCGGTTGGAGGAAATTCACCCCTCCACTTT
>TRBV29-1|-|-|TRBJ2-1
CSVEKGFSYNEQFF
TGCAGCGTTGAGAAGGGGTTCTCCTACAATGAGCAGTTCTTC
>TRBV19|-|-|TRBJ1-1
CASKERGGAEAFF
TGTGCCAGTAAGGAAAGGGGCGGGGCTGAAGCTTTCTTT
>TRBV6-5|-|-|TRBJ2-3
CASRQPVSYTQYF
TGTGCCAGCAGGCAACCGGTCTCCTATACGCAGTATTTT
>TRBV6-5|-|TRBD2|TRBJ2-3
CASSSIGLAGDTQYF
TGTGCCAGCAGCTCCATTGGACTAGCGGGGGATACGCAGTATTTT
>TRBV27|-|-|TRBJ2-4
CASRTRGVAKNIQYF
TGTGCCAGCAGAACCAGGGGGGTCGCCAAAAACATTCAGTACTTC
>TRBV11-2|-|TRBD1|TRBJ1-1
CASSVRDREAFF
TGTGCCAGCAGCGTTCGGGACAGGGAAGCTTTCTTT